This T cell receptor beta chain was recovered during a study of Ad26.COV2.S vaccination and SARS-CoV-2 variants. Treatment reported: 19 received Ad26.COV2.S at low or high dose, single or two shots; roughly five received placebo; per-sample allocation not given. The investigators took samples on day 63 after the first vaccine or placebo injection. Its platform was an Ad26 vector, and its expressed antigen was Wuhan-strain SARS-CoV-2 spike. Clones were sequenced by immunoSEQ multiplex PCR, and TCRdb holds only the in-frame ones, with some missing. The sample has hundreds of thousands of clones; roughly 89% are singletons. The length of the CDR3 is 16 residues. Germline lookup yields CDR1 LGHNA and CDR2 YSLEER. The V end was cut by 0 bases, the J end by 5 bases, with 15 bases between. Study-wide findings and caveats: People given the vaccine had a wider spike-specific TCR breadth than placebo recipients did. There was a possibility that the TCR breadth and depth analyses underestimated total T cell responses.

This clone was picked up a small number of times. What it binds is not known. The clonotype originates from a person aged 18-65 years who received the Ad26.COV2.S COVID-19 vaccine or a placebo. Specimen: peripheral blood, collected in a trial of Ad26.COV2.S vaccine versus placebo. This chain joins TRBV4-3 and TRBJ2-3, with D perhaps TRBD1 (5 bases). The CDR3 DNA follows: TGCGCCAGCAGCCAAGATTTCAGGGTTGGAAGAGATACGCAGTATTTT. Translating it yields CASSQDFRVGRDTQYF.